A single sample gave rise to the 12 T cell receptor beta chains below, sequenced in a study of T cell repertoires in cytomegalovirus infection. TCRdb redid the calling of the reads with MiXCR, one entry per CDR3 protein. The sample holds about 300,000 distinct CDR3 sequences, about 25% seen once. Sequenced material: PBMCs. The receptor source for this set is a human donor in good health (CMV status not recorded). Some clones in this sample may be carry-over from other donors' samples.

This chain uses TRBV7-9 with TRBJ1-2; D call uncertain. Between the trimmed V and J ends, which lost 6 bases and 3 bases, there was a span of 23 bases. This CDR3 has 17 amino acids. Germline V gene data show CDR1 as SEHNR and CDR2 as FQNEAQ (reference sequence). CDR3 nucleotide sequence: TGTGCCAGCAGTCCCGCAGCGGCGGCAGGCAGGTACTATGGCTACACCTTC. Encoded protein: CASSPAAAAGRYYGYTF.

This clonotype was recorded at least ten times. The chain is built from TRBV7-8 and TRBJ1-5; D gene unclear. Germline-derived CDR1 and CDR2 are SGHVS and FQNEAQ. The CDR3 has 15 residues. Between the trimmed V and J ends, which lost 0 bases and 6 bases, there was a span of 12 bases. The CDR3 bases are TGTGCCAGCAGCTTAGCGCGGGGTATAGGTCAGCCCCAGCATTTT. Residues: CASSLARGIGQPQHF.

The V gene is TRBV20-1, the J gene TRBJ2-1; the match to TRBD1 covers 9 bases. The germline V gene encodes CDR1 DFQATT and CDR2 SNEGSKA (reference sequence). CDR3 size: 16 residues. J gave up 5 bases and V 5 bases, and 13 bases lay outside the gene matches. The DNA for the CDR3 is TGCAGTGCTTTTTCCCTGGGGGACAGGGCAAACAATGAGCAGTTCTTC. Amino acid sequence: CSAFSLGDRANNEQFF.

This clonotype came up a few times. The rearrangement links TRBV20-1 to TRBJ2-7; D not certain. CDR1 is DFQATT, CDR2 SNEGSKA, per germline (reference sequence). V lost 2 bases and J 3 bases, leaving 5 bases between the germline ends. This CDR3 is built from 11 residues. CDR3 in amino acids: CSARSGYEQYF. CDR3 nucleotides: TGCAGTGCTAGATCCGGCTACGAGCAGTACTTC.

The table lists this clonotype with many counts. The gene calls are TRBV11-2 and TRBJ1-1; D is unclear. The CDR3 is made up of 14 amino acids. Trimming pared 5 bases from V and 7 bases from J, leaving 17 bases between. Germline CDR1 reads SGHAT; CDR2 reads FQNNGV. This CDR3 reads CASSPDLVQNEAFF. In DNA form, the CDR3 reads TGTGCCAGCAGCCCAGATCTGGTACAGAATGAAGCTTTCTTT.

The chain uses TRBV13 and TRBJ2-5; 14 bases match TRBD2. Trimming at V came to 5 bases and at J to 1 base, leaving 3 bases not matched to a gene. CDR1 is PRHDT, CDR2 FYEKMQ, per germline (reference sequence). This CDR3 is built from 16 residues. The CDR3 loop reads CASSQTSGGVQETQYF. The CDR3 nucleotides are TGTGCCAGCAGCCAGACTAGCGGGGGGGTCCAAGAGACCCAGTACTTC. Filled out from reference TRBV13 and TRBJ2-5, the complete variable domain reads AAGVIQSPRHLIKEKRETATLKCYPIPRHDTVYWYQQGPGQDPQFLISFYEKMQSDKGSIPDRFSAQQFSDYHSELNMSSLELGDSALYFCASSQTSGGVQETQYFGPGTRLLVL.

This clonotype was recorded at least ten times. The chain joins TRBV7-2 to TRBJ1-1; 10 bases map to TRBD1. In germline, CDR1 is SGHTA, CDR2 FQGNSA. J was trimmed by 11 bases and V by 5 bases; bases with no gene match: 8. The CDR3 spans 13 residues. The CDR3 region is CASSPDRGSEAFF. The DNA for the CDR3 is TGTGCCAGCAGCCCGGACAGGGGGTCCGAGGCTTTCTTT. The full variable domain, its missing parts supplied by reference TRBV7-2 and TRBJ1-1, is GAGVSQSPSNKVTEKGKDVELRCDPISGHTALYWYRQSLGQGLEFLIYFQGNSAPDKSGLPSDRFSAERTGGSVSTLTIQRTQQEDSAVYLCASSPDRGSEAFFGQGTRLTVV.

This clonotype was picked up many times. This rearrangement joins TRBV7-2 to TRBJ2-1; possible D gene TRBD2, 5 bases. CDR1 SGHTA and CDR2 FQGNSA come from the germline V gene. This CDR3 has 13 residues. Trimming removed 3 bases at V and 8 bases at J, with 11 bases between. The CDR3 DNA reads TGTGCCAGCAGCTTTGGGGTGGGAGATGAGCAGTTCTTC. Its protein product is CASSFGVGDEQFF. The entire variable domain, with the rest obtained from reference TRBV7-2 and TRBJ2-1, is as follows: GAGVSQSPSNKVTEKGKDVELRCDPISGHTALYWYRQSLGQGLEFLIYFQGNSAPDKSGLPSDRFSAERTGGSVSTLTIQRTQQEDSAVYLCASSFGVGDEQFFGPGTRLTVL.

This clonotype was detected only a few times. The rearrangement joins TRBV2 to TRBJ2-4; D is unclear. V was pared by 4 bases and J by 5 bases, with 12 bases between. The CDR3 extends over 14 amino acids. Germline CDR1 SNHLY, CDR2 FYNNEI. The CDR3 loop reads CASSVLGYQNIQYF. CDR3 sequence (DNA): TGTGCCAGCAGTGTCCTGGGGTACCAAAACATTCAGTACTTC.

This chain connects TRBV11-2 to TRBJ1-2; D perhaps matches TRBD1 (5 bases). Per the germline V gene, CDR1 is SGHAT and CDR2 is FQNNGV. The length of the CDR3 is 18 residues. V lost 5 bases to trimming and J lost 4 bases, with 26 bases between them. The chain's CDR3 is CASSSSGPGPTISYGYTF. DNA of the CDR3: TGTGCCAGCAGCAGTTCTGGACCGGGGCCAACAATTTCCTATGGCTACACCTTC.

J is TRBJ1-2 and V is TRBV28; no clear D. The CDR3 is 13 amino acids. V was shortened by 6 bases and J by 1 base, with 9 bases between the two germline ends. Looked up from germline, CDR1 is MDHEN and CDR2 is SYDVKM. The CDR3 loop reads CASRPAFNYGYTF. The CDR3 DNA follows: TGTGCCAGCAGGCCAGCTTTTAACTATGGCTACACCTTC.

Details on this clonotype: The CDR3 ends on some other residue instead of the conserved phenylalanine or tryptophan, so this is likely a read error. The rearrangement joins TRBV28 to TRBJ2-7; D is unclear. Germline CDR1 MDHEN, CDR2 SYDVKM. V dropped 4 bases and J dropped 1 base, with 14 bases sitting between them. The CDR3 contains 15 residues. DNA of the CDR3: TGTGCCAGCAGTTCGTTCACCAGATATTCCTACGAGCAGTACCTC. It translates to CASSSFTRYSYEQYL.